This TCR beta chain was found in a study of cytomegalovirus exposure and HLA in healthy donors. This clone was seen just once. TCRdb's table, derived via immunoSEQ multiplex PCR, lists solely in-frame clones and lacks some. The sample records some 45,000 clones, about 93% being singletons. The length of the CDR3 is 18 residues. CDR1 and CDR2 (germline): SGHVS, FQNEAQ. V lost 4 bases, J lost 0 bases, and 8 bases stayed unmatched. The sequenced material came from PBMCs. This rearrangement joins TRBV7-8 to TRBJ2-2; 10 bases are shared with TRBD1. This TCR was sampled from a man between 18 and 35 years old in good health and CMV-seronegative. The CDR3: CASSSKTGGSTNTGELFF. The DNA of the CDR3 is TGTGCCAGCAGCTCCAAGACAGGGGGCTCGACGAACACCGGGGAGCTGTTTTTT.